A single sample gave rise to the 29 T cell receptor beta chains below, sequenced in a study of regulatory T cells in long-lasting Graves disease. Sample time point: newly diagnosed GD, antithyroid drugs for less than 3 months. TCR sequences were obtained from RNA taken from PBMCs. Construction of the TCR beta libraries employed iRepertoire HTBI primers in conjunction with Arm-PCR of CDR3 regions. Using its own MiXCR run on the multiplex PCR reads, TCRdb lists one record per CDR3 protein. Of under 450,000 distinct CDR3 sequences listed, over 9.5% were seen once; the top ten hold approximately 19%. This sample also belongs to another study, concerning T cells in Graves' hyperthyroidism and ophthalmopathy.

The input for sequencing was peripheral blood mononuclear cells (PBMCs), taken at new diagnosis, from a patient treated with antithyroid drugs. These receptor sequences come from a woman aged 18-29 years with Graves disease.

This clonotype was found many times. This chain links TRBV2 with TRBJ2-7; TRBD1 might be the D (6 bases). The V end was cut by 3 bases, the J end by 0 bases, with 12 bases between. The germline V gene has CDR1 SNHLY and CDR2 FYNNEI. This CDR3 comprises 15 residues. The CDR3 nucleotides are TGTGCCAGCAGTGATTCAAGGGGGAGCTCCTACGAGCAGTACGTC. Protein: CASSDSRGSSYEQYV.

At least ten counts were recorded for this clonotype. The chain joins TRBV2 to TRBJ1-5; D is unclear. The CDR3 is 14 residues long. V was trimmed by 3 bases and J by 1 base, leaving 7 bases between them. Germline V gene data show CDR1 as SNHLY and CDR2 as FYNNEI. The CDR3 sequence: CASSDSQSNQPQHF. In DNA form, the CDR3 reads TGTGCCAGCAGTGATTCCCAAAGCAATCAGCCCCAGCATTTT.

This rearrangement joins TRBV20-1 to TRBJ2-1, with 9 bases matching TRBD2. Germline V gene lookup returns CDR1 DFQATT and CDR2 SNEGSKA (reference sequence). This CDR3 is built from 14 residues. J gave up 8 bases and V 3 bases, and 8 bases lay outside the gene matches. CDR3 residues: CSASDVAGEDEQFF. CDR3 DNA sequence: TGCAGTGCTAGTGATGTAGCGGGGGAGGATGAGCAGTTCTTC.

The table lists this clonotype with many counts. The chain recombines TRBV20-1 with TRBJ2-5, with D perhaps TRBD2 (6 bases). Germline CDR1 reads DFQATT; CDR2 reads SNEGSKA (reference sequence). The CDR3 spans 13 residues. Trimming took 1 base from V and 7 from J, leaving 13 bases between them. The CDR3 DNA sequence: TGCAGTGCTAGAGCGACTAGAGGGAGGACCCAGTACTTC. Translated: CSARATRGRTQYF.

This clonotype came up many times. The V gene is TRBV28, the J gene TRBJ2-7; D might be TRBD1 or TRBD2, each matching 5 bases. Germline V CDR1 and CDR2: MDHEN, SYDVKM. The length of the CDR3 is 13 residues. The V end was cut by 8 bases, the J end by 0 bases, with 11 bases between. This CDR3 is CASGTDSSYEQYV. The CDR3 bases are TGTGCCAGCGGGACCGACAGCTCCTACGAGCAGTACGTC.

The table lists this clonotype with many counts. The J gene is TRBJ2-3, the V gene TRBV5-1; 8 bases align to TRBD2. Trimming cost V 0 bases and J 2 bases; bases outside gene matches: 5. Germline assignment: CDR1 SGHRS and CDR2 YFSETQ. The CDR3 runs 16 residues. CDR3 nucleotides: TGCGCCAGCAGCTTGGCCATAGCGGGGCTCACAGATACGCAGTATTTT. As protein: CASSLAIAGLTDTQYF.

This clonotype was found many times. Here the CDR3 reads CASSANEYNEQFF. The CDR3, as DNA: TGTGCCAGCTCAGCAAACGAGTACAATGAGCAGTTCTTC. This chain connects TRBV18 to TRBJ2-1; D gene unclear. The CDR3 is 13 amino acids. The germline V and J ends were trimmed by 5 bases and 4 bases, with 9 bases remaining between them. CDR1 is KGHSH, CDR2 LQKENI, per germline.

In regard to this clonotype: A far larger clone is only one base removed, so a read error is likely. The V gene is TRBV2, the J gene TRBJ2-3; the D gene is possibly TRBD2 (6 bases). Matching the DNA end better, TRBJ2-7 makes the J call doubtful. The CDR3 totals 14 residues. Germline loops: CDR1 SNHLY, CDR2 FYNNEI. The CDR3 bases are TGTGCCAACAGTGATTTTTCGGGGGCCTACGAGCAGTACGTC. Translating gives CANSDFSGAYEQYV.

This clonotype was observed a few times. V gene TRBV10-3 combines with J gene TRBJ2-6, with a tentative D call TRBD1 (6 bases). V was clipped by 4 bases and J by 0 bases, with 10 bases between them. The V gene's germline CDR1 is ENHRY and CDR2 SYGVKD. The CDR3 has 16 residues. The CDR3 is CAISGQENSGANVLTF. The CDR3 bases are TGTGCCATCAGTGGACAGGAGAACTCTGGGGCCAACGTCCTGACTTTC.

The V and J genes are TRBV5-1 and TRBJ2-1; 8 positions agree with TRBD2. The V segment lost 2 bases and the J segment 0 bases; nucleotides outside the gene matches: 7. Germline V gives CDR1 SGHRS, CDR2 YFSETQ. The CDR3 loop spans 17 amino acids. DNA of the CDR3: TGCGCCAGCAGCTTACCCAAGCGGGGGAGCTCCTACAATGAGCAGTTCTTC. It specifies CASSLPKRGSSYNEQFF.

This chain joins TRBV12-3 or TRBV12-4 and TRBJ2-3; D gene unclear. Trimming removed 7 bases from V and 2 bases from J, with 7 bases in between. CDR3 length equals 12 residues. CDR3 residues: CASTDNTDTQYF. The CDR3 bases are TGTGCCAGCACCGATAACACAGATACGCAGTATTTT.

Only a few counts were recorded for this clonotype. The DNA for the CDR3 is TGCGCCAGCAGCCCATTATCGGTTGGGAACACTGAAGCTTTCTTT. This encodes CASSPLSVGNTEAFF. The chain links TRBV5-1 to TRBJ1-1; no firm D call. The CDR3 consists of 15 residues. Trimming took off 4 bases at V and 1 base at J, with 14 bases between the two ends. The germline CDR1 and CDR2 sequences are SGHRS and YFSETQ. Combining the CDR3 with reference TRBV5-1 and TRBJ1-1 gives the whole variable domain KAGVTQTPRYLIKTRGQQVTLSCSPISGHRSVSWYQQTPGQGLQFLFEYFSETQRNKGNFPGRFSGRQFSNSRSEMNVSTLELGDSALYLCASSPLSVGNTEAFFGQGTRLTVV.

This clonotype has just a few counts. This chain joins TRBV7-2 and TRBJ2-7; no firm D call. Germline V gives CDR1 SGHTA, CDR2 FQGNSA. V was cut by 5 bases and J by 3 bases, with 14 bases left in between. CDR3 length equals 14 residues. The CDR3 protein is CASSPLGRYYEQYF. CDR3 bases: TGTGCCAGCAGCCCTCTCGGCAGGTACTACGAGCAGTACTTC. Full variable domain (rest looked up from reference TRBV7-2 and TRBJ2-7): GAGVSQSPSNKVTEKGKDVELRCDPISGHTALYWYRQSLGQGLEFLIYFQGNSAPDKSGLPSDRFSAERTGGSVSTLTIQRTQQEDSAVYLCASSPLGRYYEQYFGPGTRLTVT.

The table lists this clonotype with many counts. J is TRBJ2-5 and V is TRBV7-2; the match to TRBD2 covers 7 bases. The CDR3 loop spans 15 amino acids. Germline V gene sequence: CDR1 SGHTA, CDR2 FQGNSA. With V trimmed by 4 bases and J by 4 bases, 9 bases remained unmatched. Written as DNA, the CDR3 is TGTGCCAGCAGCTCATGGGAGGGCAGGGCAGAGACCCAGTACTTC. The encoded protein is CASSSWEGRAETQYF.

This clonotype was detected many times. The chain recombines TRBV2 with TRBJ2-1; 10 bases line up with TRBD1. From germline, CDR1 is SNHLY and CDR2 FYNNEI. Trimming removed 6 bases from V and 2 bases from J; junction bases left unmatched: 4. CDR3 length: 15 amino acids. CDR3 in DNA: TGTGCCAGCAGACGACAGGGGGCCCCCTACAATGAGCAGTTCTTC. Amino acids: CASRRQGAPYNEQFF.

This clonotype was recorded a few times. This chain links TRBV4-2 with TRBJ1-4; tentatively, D is TRBD1 (5 bases). CDR3 length: 15 amino acids. The germline gives CDR1 LGHNA, CDR2 YNFKEQ. The ends were cut back, 4 bases at V and 7 bases at J, with 16 bases in the middle. The CDR3 bases are TGTGCCAGCAGCCCGAGGCAGGGCGAGGGTGAAAAACTGTTTTTT. Protein sequence: CASSPRQGEGEKLFF.

This clonotype was observed many times. The chain combines TRBV11-2 with TRBJ2-7; 8 bases fit TRBD2. Germline CDR1 is SGHAT and CDR2 is FQNNGV. CDR3 size: 14 residues. With V trimmed by 2 bases and J by 3 bases, 3 bases remained unmatched. The CDR3 bases are TGTGCCAGCAGCTTAACTAGCGGACACTACGAGCAGTACTTC. This sequence encodes CASSLTSGHYEQYF.

In this sample, this clonotype turned up many times. The rearrangement links TRBV11-1 to TRBJ2-5; D could derive from TRBD1 or TRBD2 (5 bases each). V shed 5 bases and J shed 3 bases, with 16 bases lying between them. The CDR3 covers 15 residues. The germline CDR1 and CDR2 sequences are SGHAT and FQDESV (reference sequence). CDR3 DNA sequence: TGTGCCAGCAGCGGGTGGACCGGGACCAAAGAGACCCAGTACTTC. It is translated as CASSGWTGTKETQYF.

This clonotype has just a few counts. The rearrangement uses TRBV4-1 and TRBJ1-2; a possible D gene is TRBD1 (6 bases). Trimming removed 0 bases from V and 4 bases from J, with 12 bases in between. The CDR3 length is 15 residues. Germline loops: CDR1 MGHRA, CDR2 YSYEKL. The CDR3 sequence is CASSQENRATYGYTF. The CDR3 DNA reads as TGCGCCAGCAGCCAAGAGAACAGGGCGACCTATGGCTACACCTTC.

The chain is built from TRBV14 and TRBJ2-7; no clear D. The CDR3 spans 16 residues. V lost 0 bases, J lost 0 bases, and 12 bases lay in between. From germline, CDR1 is SGHDN and CDR2 FVKESK. The CDR3 DNA sequence: TGTGCCAGCAGCCAAGAAAGGCCCGTGTACTCCTACGAGCAGTACTTC. Protein sequence: CASSQERPVYSYEQYF. The full variable domain, its missing parts supplied by reference TRBV14 and TRBJ2-7, is EAGVTQFPSHSVIEKGQTVTLRCDPISGHDNLYWYRRVMGKEIKFLLHFVKESKQDESGMPNNRFLAERTGGTYSTLKVQPAELEDSGVYFCASSQERPVYSYEQYFGPGTRLTVT.

This clonotype was counted ten times or more. CDR3 amino acids: CASSLVRLADSYNEQFF. CDR3 in DNA: TGCGCCAGCAGCTTGGTTAGACTAGCGGACTCCTACAATGAGCAGTTCTTC. This chain joins TRBV5-1 and TRBJ2-1; TRBD2 aligns across 9 bases. The length of the CDR3 is 17 residues. J lost 0 bases, V lost 0 bases, and 4 bases had no gene match. CDR1 is SGHRS, CDR2 YFSETQ, per germline.

This clonotype was recorded at least ten times. V is TRBV13 and J is TRBJ2-7, with 8 bases that match TRBD2. Germline loops: CDR1 PRHDT, CDR2 FYEKMQ (reference sequence). V shed 5 bases and J 1 base; nucleotides not matched to a gene: 1. The CDR3 consists of 13 residues. The CDR3 nucleotides are TGTGCCAGCAGCCTAGCGGGTTCCTACGAGCAGTACGTC. Its protein product is CASSLAGSYEQYV.

In its sample, this clonotype was seen a few times. V and J are TRBV18 and TRBJ1-1, with D possibly matching TRBD1 (5 bases). The CDR3 totals 15 residues. V was shortened by 3 bases and J by 1 base, with 12 bases between the two germline ends. CDR1 and CDR2 from the germline V gene are KGHSH and LQKENI. Here the CDR3 DNA reads TGTGCCAGCTCACCGGGGCCAGGCGGGAACACTGAAGCTTTCTTT. Amino acid sequence: CASSPGPGGNTEAFF.

In its sample, this clonotype was seen many times. The genes are TRBV7-6 and TRBJ2-1; a possible D gene is TRBD2 (6 bases). V lost 1 base, J lost 5 bases, and 12 bases lay in between. CDR1 is SGHVS, CDR2 FNYEAQ, per germline. This CDR3 has 15 residues. CDR3 sequence reads: CASSLGEVGNNEQFF. Written as DNA, the CDR3 is TGTGCCAGCAGCTTAGGGGAGGTCGGGAACAATGAGCAGTTCTTC.

A note on this clonotype: One base separates it from a far larger clone, so it is likely a read error. The V call is TRBV7-4, the J call TRBJ2-3; no reliable D call. Looked up from germline, CDR1 is SGHVT and CDR2 is SQSDAQ. This CDR3 contains 17 residues. V lost 5 bases to trimming and J lost 0 bases, with 18 bases between them. The CDR3 reads CASSLTGNPISTDTQYF. CDR3 sequence (DNA): TGTGCCAGCAGCCTTACCGGAAATCCAATTAGCACAGATACGCAGTATTTT.

This clonotype has only a few counts. This sequence joins TRBV5-1 and TRBJ2-2, with D hard to call. CDR3 length: 14 residues. Germline V gene data show CDR1 as SGHRS and CDR2 as YFSETQ. V was clipped by 3 bases and J by 5 bases, with 11 bases between them. The CDR3 sequence: CASSSVTYTGELFF. The CDR3 DNA reads TGCGCCAGCAGCTCCGTTACATATACCGGGGAGCTGTTTTTT.

This clonotype has a count of ten or more. The gene calls are TRBV3-1 and TRBJ2-5; 8 bases match TRBD1. CDR1 and CDR2 from the germline V gene are LGHDT and YNNKEL (reference sequence). V trimming: 4 bases; J trimming: 5 bases; junction bases outside the gene matches: 12. The CDR3 is 16 residues long. Here the CDR3 DNA reads TGTGCCAGCAGCCTGCTAGGACAGGGTAATTTGGAGACCCAGTACTTC. Translating it yields CASSLLGQGNLETQYF.

Concerning this clonotype itself: With a much larger clone just one base away, this may be a read error. The V and J genes are TRBV2 and TRBJ2-1, with D possibly being TRBD1 (5 bases). Trimming removed 7 bases from V and 5 bases from J, with 12 bases in between. CDR3 size: 13 residues. CDR1 is SNHLY and CDR2 is FYNNEI in the germline V gene. This CDR3 reads CASKGPRNNEQFF. CDR3 DNA sequence: TGTGCCAGCAAGGGGCCTCGGAACAATGAGCAGTTCTTC.

With respect to this clonotype: A read error may explain this, as a much larger clone is one base away. The chain has TRBV12-3 or TRBV12-4 and TRBJ2-7; weak D call: TRBD1 (6 bases). The CDR3 is 16 amino acids. The CDR3 spells CASSLGAAGEHYEQYF. The CDR3 DNA reads as TGTGCCAGCAGCTTAGGGGCGGCAGGGGAGCACTACGAGCAGTACTTC.